This TCR beta chain was sequenced for a study of T cells in localized non-small cell lung cancer. This CDR3 comprises 14 residues. Trimming took off 6 bases at V and 0 bases at J, with 9 bases between the two ends. Germline V gene data show CDR1 as MDHEN and CDR2 as SYDVKM. Assay used: immunoSEQ multiplex PCR; TCRdb lists only in-frame clones, some missing. The sample holds around 3,000 clones, 25% seen once. This sequence was found in a woman aged 35 to 69 with stage I lung adenocarcinoma. The chain has TRBV28 and TRBJ1-3, with no clear D. This specimen consisted of lung tumor tissue, obtained before any cancer treatment. CDR3 amino acids: CASSPGRSGNTIYF. CDR3 nucleotide sequence: TGTGCCAGCAGCCCCGGCCGCTCTGGAAACACCATATATTTT.